This TCR beta chain emerged from a study of blood T cell repertoires in COVID-19. CDR3 size: 14 residues. Germline V gives CDR1 SEHNR, CDR2 FQNEAQ (reference sequence). V lost 1 base and J lost 0, with 4 bases in between. The data were produced by immunoSEQ multiplex PCR, yet TCRdb's version contains in-frame clones alone and is incomplete. The sample records 250,000 or so clones, 90% being singletons. A remark on this clone: Different DNA sequences within this sample yield the same CDR3.

The chain uses TRBV7-9 and TRBJ2-1; D is uncertain. The specimen sequenced was peripheral blood. The sequence was obtained from a man in his thirties or forties with COVID-19, enrolled during active disease. The CDR3 nucleotides are TGTGCCAGCAGCTTAGACTCCTCCTACAATGAGCAGTTCTTC. It yields the protein CASSLDSSYNEQFF. The full variable domain, with the rest looked up from reference TRBV7-9 and TRBJ2-1, is DTGVSQNPRHKITKRGQNVTFRCDPISEHNRLYWYRQTLGQGPEFLTYFQNEAQLEKSRLLSDRFSAERPKGSFSTLEIQRTEQGDSAMYLCASSLDSSYNEQFFGPGTRLTVL.